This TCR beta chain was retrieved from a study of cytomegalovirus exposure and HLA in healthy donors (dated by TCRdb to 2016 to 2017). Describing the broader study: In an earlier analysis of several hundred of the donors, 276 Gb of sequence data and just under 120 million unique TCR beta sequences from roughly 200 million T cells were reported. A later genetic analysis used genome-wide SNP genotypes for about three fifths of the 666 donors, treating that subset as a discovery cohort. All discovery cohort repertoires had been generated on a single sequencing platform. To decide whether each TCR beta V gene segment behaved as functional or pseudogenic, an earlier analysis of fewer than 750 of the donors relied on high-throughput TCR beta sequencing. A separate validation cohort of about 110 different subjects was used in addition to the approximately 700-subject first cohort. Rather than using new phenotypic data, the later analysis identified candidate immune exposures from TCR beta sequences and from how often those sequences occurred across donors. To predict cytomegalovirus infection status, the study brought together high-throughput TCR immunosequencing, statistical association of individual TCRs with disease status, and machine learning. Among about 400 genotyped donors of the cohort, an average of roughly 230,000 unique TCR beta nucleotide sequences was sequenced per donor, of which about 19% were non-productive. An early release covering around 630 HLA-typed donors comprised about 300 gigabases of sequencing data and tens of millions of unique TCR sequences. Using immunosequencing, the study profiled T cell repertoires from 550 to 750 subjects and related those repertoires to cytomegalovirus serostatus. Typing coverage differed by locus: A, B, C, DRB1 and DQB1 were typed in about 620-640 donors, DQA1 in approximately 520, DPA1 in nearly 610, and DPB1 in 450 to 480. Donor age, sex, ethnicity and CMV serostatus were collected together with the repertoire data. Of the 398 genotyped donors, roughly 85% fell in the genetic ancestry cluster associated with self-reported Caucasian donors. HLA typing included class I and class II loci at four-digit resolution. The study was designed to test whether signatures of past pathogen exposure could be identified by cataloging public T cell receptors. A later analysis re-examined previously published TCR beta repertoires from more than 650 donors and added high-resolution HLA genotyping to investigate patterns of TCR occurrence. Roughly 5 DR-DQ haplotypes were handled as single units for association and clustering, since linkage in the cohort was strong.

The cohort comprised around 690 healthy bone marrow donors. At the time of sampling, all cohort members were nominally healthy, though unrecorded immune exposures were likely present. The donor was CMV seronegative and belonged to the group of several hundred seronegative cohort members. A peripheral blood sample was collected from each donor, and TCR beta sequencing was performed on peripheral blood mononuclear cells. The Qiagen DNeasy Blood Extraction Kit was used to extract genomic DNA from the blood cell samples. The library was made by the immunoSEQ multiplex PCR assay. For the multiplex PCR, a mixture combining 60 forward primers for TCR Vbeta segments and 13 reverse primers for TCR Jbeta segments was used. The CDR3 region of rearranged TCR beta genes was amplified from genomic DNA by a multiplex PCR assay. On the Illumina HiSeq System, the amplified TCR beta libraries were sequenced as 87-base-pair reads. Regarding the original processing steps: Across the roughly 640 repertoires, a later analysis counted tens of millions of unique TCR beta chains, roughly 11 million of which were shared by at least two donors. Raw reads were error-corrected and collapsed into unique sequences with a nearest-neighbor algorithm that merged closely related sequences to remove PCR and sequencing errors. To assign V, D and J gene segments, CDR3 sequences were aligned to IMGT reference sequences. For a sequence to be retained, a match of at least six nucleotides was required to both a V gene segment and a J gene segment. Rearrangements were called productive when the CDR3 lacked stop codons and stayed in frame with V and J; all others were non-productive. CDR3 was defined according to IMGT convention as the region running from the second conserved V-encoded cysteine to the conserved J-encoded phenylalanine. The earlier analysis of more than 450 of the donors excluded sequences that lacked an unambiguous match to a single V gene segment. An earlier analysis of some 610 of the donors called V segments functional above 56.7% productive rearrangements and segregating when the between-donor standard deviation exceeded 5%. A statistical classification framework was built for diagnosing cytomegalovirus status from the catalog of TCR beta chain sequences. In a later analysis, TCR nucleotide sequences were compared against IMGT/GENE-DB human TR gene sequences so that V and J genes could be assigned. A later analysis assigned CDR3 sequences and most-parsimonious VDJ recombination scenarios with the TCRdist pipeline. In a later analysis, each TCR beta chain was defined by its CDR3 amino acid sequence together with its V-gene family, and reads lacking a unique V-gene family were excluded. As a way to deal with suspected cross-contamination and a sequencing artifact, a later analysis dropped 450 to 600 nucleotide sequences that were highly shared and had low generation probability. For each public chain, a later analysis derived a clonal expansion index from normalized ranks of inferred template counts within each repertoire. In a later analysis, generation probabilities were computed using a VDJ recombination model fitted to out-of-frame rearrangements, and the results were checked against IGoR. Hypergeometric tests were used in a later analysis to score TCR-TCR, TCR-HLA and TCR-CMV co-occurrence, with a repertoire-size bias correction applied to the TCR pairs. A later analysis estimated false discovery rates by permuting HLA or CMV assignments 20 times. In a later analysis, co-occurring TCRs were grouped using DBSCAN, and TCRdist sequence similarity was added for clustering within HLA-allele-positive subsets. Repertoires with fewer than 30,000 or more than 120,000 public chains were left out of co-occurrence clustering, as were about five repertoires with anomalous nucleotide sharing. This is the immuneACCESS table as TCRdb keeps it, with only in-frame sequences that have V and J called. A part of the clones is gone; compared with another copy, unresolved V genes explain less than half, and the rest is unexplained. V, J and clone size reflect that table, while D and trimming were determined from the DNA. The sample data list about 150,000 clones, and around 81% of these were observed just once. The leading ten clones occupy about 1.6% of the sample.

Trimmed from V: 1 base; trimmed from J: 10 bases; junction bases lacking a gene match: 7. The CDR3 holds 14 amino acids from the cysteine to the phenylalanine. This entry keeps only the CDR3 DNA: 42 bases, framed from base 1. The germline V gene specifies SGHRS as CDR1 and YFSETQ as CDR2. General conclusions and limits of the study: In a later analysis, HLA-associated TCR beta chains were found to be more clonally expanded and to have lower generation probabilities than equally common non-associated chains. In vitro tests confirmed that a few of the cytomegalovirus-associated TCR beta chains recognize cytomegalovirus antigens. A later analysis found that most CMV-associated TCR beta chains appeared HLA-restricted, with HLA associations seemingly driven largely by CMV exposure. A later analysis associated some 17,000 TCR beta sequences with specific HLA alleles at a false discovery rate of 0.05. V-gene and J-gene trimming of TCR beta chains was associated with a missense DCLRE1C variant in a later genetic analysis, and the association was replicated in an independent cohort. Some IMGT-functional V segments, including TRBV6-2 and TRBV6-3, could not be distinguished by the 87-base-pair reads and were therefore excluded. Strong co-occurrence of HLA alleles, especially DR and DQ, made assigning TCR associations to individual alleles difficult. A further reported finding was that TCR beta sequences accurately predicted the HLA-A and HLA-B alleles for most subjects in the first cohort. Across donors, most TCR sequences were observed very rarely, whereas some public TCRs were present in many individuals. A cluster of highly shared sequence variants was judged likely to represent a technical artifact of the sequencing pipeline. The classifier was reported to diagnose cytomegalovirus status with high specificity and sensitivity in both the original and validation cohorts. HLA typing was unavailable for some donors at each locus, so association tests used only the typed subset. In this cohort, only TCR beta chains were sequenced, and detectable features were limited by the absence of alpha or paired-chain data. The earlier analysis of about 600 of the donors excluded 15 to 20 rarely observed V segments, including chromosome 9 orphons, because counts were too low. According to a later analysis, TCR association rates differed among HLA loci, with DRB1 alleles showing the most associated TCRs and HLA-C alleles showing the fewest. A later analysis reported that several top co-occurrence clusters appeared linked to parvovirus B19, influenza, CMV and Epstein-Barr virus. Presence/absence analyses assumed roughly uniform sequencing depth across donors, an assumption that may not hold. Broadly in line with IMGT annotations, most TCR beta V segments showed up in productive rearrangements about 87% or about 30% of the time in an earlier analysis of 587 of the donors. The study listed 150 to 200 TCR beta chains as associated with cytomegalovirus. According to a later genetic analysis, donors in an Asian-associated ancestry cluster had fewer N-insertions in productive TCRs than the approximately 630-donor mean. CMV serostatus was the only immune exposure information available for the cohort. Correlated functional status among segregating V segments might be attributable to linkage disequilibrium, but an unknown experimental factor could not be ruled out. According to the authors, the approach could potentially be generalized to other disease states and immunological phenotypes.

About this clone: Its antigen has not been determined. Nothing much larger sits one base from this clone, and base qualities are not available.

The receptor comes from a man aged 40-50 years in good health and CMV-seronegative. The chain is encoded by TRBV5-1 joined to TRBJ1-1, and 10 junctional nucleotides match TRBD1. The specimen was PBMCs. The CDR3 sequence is CASSLSLGDRGAFF. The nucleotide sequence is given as TGCGCCAGCAGCTTGTCGTTAGGGGACAGGGGAGCTTTCTTT.